These 9 T cell receptor beta chains share one sample of origin, sequenced in a study of T cells in Graves' hyperthyroidism and ophthalmopathy. RNA transcripts provided the source from which TCR beta CDR3 regions were amplified. HTBI primers were used for first-round RT-PCR of the TCR CDR3. TCRdb re-called the multiplex PCR reads through MiXCR, storing one row per CDR3 protein. The data show around 530,000 distinct CDR3 sequences, with about a sixth seen just once and 15% to 20% held by the top ten. Sequenced input: blood. These receptors all stem from a young woman with Graves' ophthalmopathy.

This clonotype was observed at least ten times. This chain connects TRBV7-3 to TRBJ2-5; tentative D call: TRBD2 (6 bases). V was clipped by 5 bases and J by 1 base, with 11 bases between them. Germline V gene sequence: CDR1 SGHTA, CDR2 FQGTGA. CDR3 size: 14 residues. CDR3 nucleotides: TGTGCCAGCAGCCCCGGGGGTGGCCAAGAGACCCAGTACTTC. Its translation: CASSPGGGQETQYF.

The chain has TRBV4-2 and TRBJ1-6; D is perhaps TRBD1 (5 bases). The CDR3 runs to 16 residues. Germline V gene sequence: CDR1 LGHNA, CDR2 YNFKEQ. V lost 0 bases and J lost 6, with 12 bases in between. The DNA of the CDR3 is TGTGCCAGCAGCCAAGATGCCACAGGAGTTAATTCACCCCTCCACTTT. This sequence encodes CASSQDATGVNSPLHF.

V usage is TRBV18 and J usage is TRBJ2-7, with 7 bases matching TRBD2. V was clipped by 3 bases and J by 1 base; unmatched bases: 6. Per germline, CDR1 KGHSH and CDR2 LQKENI. This CDR3 is 15 amino acids long. DNA for the CDR3: TGTGCCAGCTCACCCCTCGGGGGGACTTCCTACGAGCAGTACTTC. This codes for CASSPLGGTSYEQYF. Full variable domain (missing parts from reference TRBV18 and TRBJ2-7): NAGVMQNPRHLVRRRGQEARLRCSPMKGHSHVYWYRQLPEEGLKFMVYLQKENIIDESGMPKERFSAEFPKEGPSILRIQQVVRGDSAAYFCASSPLGGTSYEQYFGPGTRLTVT.

This clonotype occurred many times. The genes are TRBV6-1 and TRBJ2-3; TRBD2 matches 9 bases. The V gene end was trimmed by 4 bases and the J gene end by 6 bases; junction bases not matched to a gene: 8. There are 15 residues in the CDR3. The germline CDR1 and CDR2 sequences are MNHNS and SASEGT. The CDR3 here is CASSASAGGLDTQYF. DNA of the CDR3: TGTGCCAGCAGTGCCTCAGCGGGGGGTTTGGATACGCAGTATTTT.

The chain recombines TRBV20-1 with TRBJ2-3; D might be TRBD1 (6 bases). V was clipped by 3 bases and J by 5 bases, with 12 bases between them. This CDR3 has 13 amino acids. CDR1 and CDR2 (germline): DFQATT, SNEGSKA (reference sequence). CDR3 sequence (DNA): TGCAGTGCTAGTACAGGGCCCGAAGATACGCAGTATTTT. The encoded protein is CSASTGPEDTQYF.

In its sample, this clonotype was seen a few times. The chain recombines TRBV27 with TRBJ1-4, with 8 bases that match TRBD1. V was pared by 0 bases and J by 8 bases, with 8 bases of the junction left unmatched. This CDR3 spans 16 amino acids. The germline V gene has CDR1 MNHEY and CDR2 SMNVEV (reference sequence). In DNA, the CDR3 is TGTGCCAGCAGTTTATCCCATACAGGGGGGGAGGAAAAACTGTTTTTT. Translation gives CASSLSHTGGEEKLFF.

V and J are TRBV27 and TRBJ2-7; 8 positions match TRBD2. The germline V gene encodes CDR1 MNHEY and CDR2 SMNVEV (reference sequence). V gave up 2 bases and J gave up 2 bases; unmatched junction bases: 11. CDR3 length: 17 amino acids. The CDR3 region has the DNA TGTGCCAGCAGTTTAACCGTCGGGGGCGGGGGGACCTACGAGCAGTACTTC. Translation: CASSLTVGGGGTYEQYF.

The chain carries TRBV6-1 and TRBJ1-3; tentative D call: TRBD1 (5 bases). CDR1 is MNHNS, CDR2 SASEGT, per germline. The CDR3 contains 13 residues. Trimming cost V 7 bases and J 2 bases, with 9 bases left between them. CDR3 region: CASMSRAGNTIYF. CDR3 in DNA: TGTGCCAGCATGTCCAGGGCTGGAAACACCATATATTTT.

This clonotype showed up many times. The chain is built from TRBV19 and TRBJ1-2; 11 bases fit TRBD1. The CDR3 loop spans 14 amino acids. CDR1 and CDR2 from the germline V gene are LNHDA and SQIVND (reference sequence). V trimming: 5 bases; J trimming: 6 bases; junction bases outside the gene matches: 5. This CDR3 reads CASSRGQGADGYTF. The CDR3 DNA sequence: TGTGCCAGTAGTCGCGGACAGGGGGCGGATGGCTACACCTTC.